The 12 T cell receptor delta chains presented below share a single source sample, sequenced in a study of gamma-delta T cells after stem cell transplantation. With CATT, TCRdb re-called clones from the RT-PCR reads. The sample shows about 3,000 delta-chain clones, approximately 8.8% of them seen only once. Sequencing was done on a sample of gamma-delta T cells. These receptors all stem from a human donor. It is not recorded whose cells these are; they may come from a transplant donor.

This clone turned up a few times. This sequence joins TRDV1 and TRDJ1, with 11 bases lining up with TRDD3. V lost 3 bases, J lost 2 bases, and 11 bases stayed unmatched. The germline V gene encodes CDR1 TSWWSYY and CDR2 QGS. This CDR3 is 18 amino acids long. CDR3 residues: CALGDPEGWGIQTDKLIF. The CDR3 DNA reads as TGTGCTCTTGGGGATCCGGAGGGCTGGGGGATACAGACCGATAAACTCATCTTT.

A note on this clone: Just one base apart from a much larger clone, this may be a read error. The genes are TRDV1 and TRDJ2, with 9 positions matching TRDD3. The length of the CDR3 is 19 residues. Germline-derived CDR1 and CDR2 are TSWWSYY and QGS. The CDR3 is CAFGERILWGYALTAQLFF. The CDR3 DNA follows: TGTGCTTTTGGGGAACGGATTCTTTGGGGATACGCGTTGACAGCACAACTCTTCTTT.

By share, this clone counts as medium-sized. The chain has TRDV1 and TRDJ1; D is possibly TRDD3 (6 bases). V was shortened by 3 bases and J by 4 bases, with 27 bases between the two germline ends. The CDR3 runs 19 residues. CDR1 and CDR2 from the germline V gene are TSWWSYY and QGS. CDR3 sequence: CALGDEGITKLGTRDKLIF. The CDR3 coding sequence is TGTGCTCTTGGGGACGAGGGGATTACTAAACTGGGAACCCGCGATAAACTCATCTTT.

This clone is medium-sized (0.01 to 0.1%) in the sample. A far larger clone lies a single base away; this is likely a read error. The genes are TRDV2 and TRDJ3, with 8 bases that match TRDD3. The CDR3 is 17 residues long. Germline CDR1 GEAIGNYY, CDR2 EKD. The CDR3 nucleotides are TGTGCCTGTGGCACCTGGGGGAGCTCCTGGGACACCCGACAGATGTTTTTC. Its protein is CACGTWGSSWDTRQMFF.

Regarding this clone: This likely stems from a read error, as it lies one base from a far larger clone. V and J are TRDV2 and TRDJ1; 13 bases line up with TRDD3. The CDR3 runs to 20 residues. Germline CDR1 is GEAIGNYY and CDR2 is EKD. CDR3 coding DNA: TGTGCCTGTAACACCGAACTGGGGGATACGGGGGGTGAATACACCGATAAACTCATCTTT. Amino acid sequence: CACNTELGDTGGEYTDKLIF.

In this sample, this clone turned up a few times. The rearrangement uses TRDV1 and TRDJ1, with 8 bases fitting TRDD3. This CDR3 is 21 amino acids long. Germline assignment: CDR1 TSWWSYY and CDR2 QGS. The ends lost 5 bases at V and 4 bases at J; junction bases unmatched: 27. This CDR3 reads CALGLPRWGMRSGSHDDKLIF. The CDR3 DNA sequence: TGTGCTCTTGGGCTCCCCCGGTGGGGGATGAGGTCTGGGTCGCACGACGATAAACTCATCTTT.

By its share, this clone is medium-sized. The chain is built from TRDV1 and TRDJ1, with D possibly TRDD3 on 6 matching bases. Between the trimmed V and J ends, which lost 2 bases and 0 bases, there was a span of 13 bases. The CDR3 is 16 residues long. The germline V gene has CDR1 TSWWSYY and CDR2 QGS. In DNA, the CDR3 is TGTGCTCTTGGGGAAGGCATGGGGGGTAACACCGATAAACTCATCTTT. This encodes CALGEGMGGNTDKLIF.

Judged by abundance, this clone is medium-sized. Other DNA sequences in the same sample also yield this CDR3. J is TRDJ1 and V is TRDV2, with D unclear. V shed 7 bases and J shed 7 bases, with 15 bases lying between them. Germline loops: CDR1 GEAIGNYY, CDR2 EKD. This CDR3 comprises 12 residues. CDR3 loop: CACEGCFPKLIF. The CDR3 bases are TGTGCCTGCGAGGGTTGTTTCCCTAAACTCATCTTT.

The chain is built from TRDV3 and TRDJ1; TRDD3 aligns across 11 bases. The junction had 12 bases not matched to a gene; V was cut back by 0 bases and J by 3 bases. The V gene's germline CDR1 is TVYSNPD and CDR2 GDNSRS (reference sequence). The CDR3 is 17 residues long. This CDR3 is CAFSPRTGGYFSDKLIF. CDR3 nucleotide sequence: TGTGCCTTTAGTCCCCGTACTGGGGGATATTTTTCCGATAAACTCATCTTT.

By proportion, this clone is medium-sized (0.01 to 0.1%). This rearrangement joins TRDV1 to TRDJ1; 8 nucleotides align to TRDD3. V was clipped by 2 bases and J by 0 bases; unmatched bases: 14. CDR3 length equals 19 residues. Germline V gene sequence: CDR1 TSWWSYY, CDR2 QGS. In DNA, the CDR3 is TGTGCTCTTGGGGAATTCGACGAAGGGGGGATAAAGGACACCGATAAACTCATCTTT. Residues: CALGEFDEGGIKDTDKLIF.

This clone is medium-sized (0.01 to 0.1%). The chain employs TRDV2 and TRDJ1; possibly TRDD3 for D (6 bases). Germline-derived CDR1 and CDR2 are GEAIGNYY and EKD. V was pared by 0 bases and J by 0 bases, with 7 bases between. The CDR3 covers 14 residues. CDR3 sequence (DNA): TGTGCCTGTGACACCCTGGGGTACACCGATAAACTCATCTTT. Protein: CACDTLGYTDKLIF.

Note on this clone: A single base is all that separates this from a far larger clone, so a read error is likely. Other nucleotide sequences in the sample specify the same CDR3. V usage is TRDV2 and J usage is TRDJ2, with 7 bases lining up with TRDD3. CDR3 length equals 15 residues. Germline lookup yields CDR1 GEAIGNYY and CDR2 EKD. Here the CDR3 DNA reads TGTGCTTGTGACACCGTTGGGGATAAGGTAGCACAACTCTTCTTT. Encoded protein: CACDTVGDKVAQLFF.